These 18 T cell receptor beta chains originate from one sample sequenced in a study of PD-L1 blockade in urothelial cancer. Only in-frame clones appear in the TCRdb table, and some are missing; sequencing was by immunoSEQ multiplex PCR. The data show 95,000 to 130,000 clones, around nine tenths seen once. Time point defined: peripheral blood 6 weeks after treatment start. The sequences come from PBMCs, collected around atezolizumab (anti-PD-L1) treatment. Receptor source: a man in his 60s with urothelial cancer.

This clone was picked up a small number of times. The chain employs TRBV12-5 and TRBJ1-1; D not resolved. The CDR3 runs to 12 residues. Deletions cut 0 bases from V and 5 bases from J, with 4 bases between. CDR1 LGHNT and CDR2 FRNRAP come from the germline V gene. CDR3: CASGLVETEAFF. The CDR3, as DNA: TGTGCTAGTGGTTTGGTTGAGACTGAAGCTTTCTTT. Looking up the rest from reference TRBV12-5 and TRBJ1-1 gives the full variable domain: DARVTQTPRHKVTEMGQEVTMRCQPILGHNTVFWYRQTMMQGLELLAYFRNRAPLDDSGMPKDRFSAEMPDATLATLKIQPSEPRDSAVYFCASGLVETEAFFGQGTRLTVV.

The chain has TRBV6-1 and TRBJ2-5, with 10 bases that match TRBD1. Germline CDR1 reads MNHNS; CDR2 reads SASEGT. The J segment lost 5 bases and the V segment lost 1 base, leaving 7 bases of the junction unmatched. This CDR3 is built from 16 residues. In DNA form, the CDR3 reads TGTGCCAGCAGTGAAGGGACAGGGGGGATGTGGGAGACCCAGTACTTC. Encoded protein: CASSEGTGGMWETQYF.

V is TRBV6-6 and J is TRBJ2-5, with 10 nucleotides matching TRBD2. J lost 6 bases, V lost 7 bases, and 11 bases had no gene match. The germline V gene encodes CDR1 MNHNY and CDR2 SVGAGI (reference sequence). This CDR3 has 15 residues. CDR3 sequence: CASNRQAGGKKTQYF. The DNA of the CDR3 is TGTGCCAGCAATCGCCAAGCGGGAGGGAAGAAGACCCAGTACTTC.

This chain connects TRBV19 to TRBJ1-2, with D possibly TRBD1 on 6 matching bases. The CDR3 loop spans 14 amino acids. The V gene lost 8 bases and the J gene lost 5 bases, with 18 bases spanning the gap. Germline V CDR1 and CDR2: LNHDA, SQIVND (reference sequence). DNA for the CDR3: TGTGCCAGTCGAAATAAAAGGACAGAATATGGCTACACCTTC. This gives the protein CASRNKRTEYGYTF.

This clone was seen just once. The chain combines TRBV15 with TRBJ2-2; 7 nucleotides match TRBD1. The CDR3 covers 14 residues. Germline CDR1 and CDR2: LNHNV and YYDKDF (reference sequence). V dropped 8 bases and J dropped 0; count of bases not matched to a gene: 3. The CDR3 loop is CATRDRANTGELFF. For the CDR3, the DNA is TGTGCCACCCGAGACAGGGCGAACACCGGGGAGCTGTTTTTT. The whole variable domain, filled in from reference TRBV15 and TRBJ2-2, reads DAMVIQNPRYQVTQFGKPVTLSCSQTLNHNVMYWYQQKSSQAPKLLFHYYDKDFNNEADTPDNFQSRRPNTSFCFLDIRSPGLGDTAMYLCATRDRANTGELFFGEGSRLTVL.

This CDR3 reads CATADRGGTEAFF. CDR3 in DNA: TGTGCCACCGCGGACAGGGGAGGGACTGAAGCTTTCTTT. The chain employs TRBV2 and TRBJ1-1, with 9 positions matching TRBD1. CDR1 and CDR2 (germline): SNHLY, FYNNEI. V lost 10 bases and J lost 5; bases outside the gene matches: 8. The CDR3 totals 13 residues.

The chain has TRBV7-9 and TRBJ2-7; 10 bases are shared with TRBD1. This CDR3 is built from 15 residues. Trimming removed 2 bases from V and 2 bases from J; junction bases left unmatched: 3. From germline, CDR1 is SEHNR and CDR2 FQNEAQ (reference sequence). CDR3 loop: CASSLSGTGAYEQYF. The CDR3, as DNA: TGTGCCAGCAGCTTATCGGGGACAGGGGCCTACGAGCAGTACTTC.

Only one count was recorded for this clone. The rearrangement links TRBV6-5 to TRBJ2-2; D possibly corresponds to TRBD2 (6 bases). The CDR3 is made up of 13 amino acids. CDR1 is MNHEY and CDR2 is SVGAGI in the germline V gene. V lost 7 bases, J lost 7 bases, and 13 bases lay in between. The CDR3 DNA follows: TGTGCCAGCAATGGCCGCGGGAACGGGGAGCTGTTTTTT. Amino acids: CASNGRGNGELFF.

The gene calls are TRBV27 and TRBJ2-7; 10 bases are shared with TRBD2. J lost 5 bases, V lost 0 bases, and 4 bases had no gene match. The V gene's germline CDR1 is MNHEY and CDR2 SMNVEV (reference sequence). The CDR3 is 15 amino acids. This CDR3 reads CASSLSASGGNEQYF. DNA for the CDR3: TGTGCCAGCAGTTTATCCGCTAGCGGGGGAAACGAGCAGTACTTC.

This clone appeared a single time. The chain carries TRBV6-5 and TRBJ1-1; possible D gene TRBD1, 6 bases. Germline V gene sequence: CDR1 MNHEY, CDR2 SVGAGI. V shed 0 bases and J shed 1 base, with 9 bases lying between them. The CDR3 totals 15 residues. CDR3 sequence reads: CASSYSTTGNTEAFF. CDR3 in DNA: TGTGCCAGCAGTTACTCGACGACAGGGAACACTGAAGCTTTCTTT.

The J gene is TRBJ2-6, the V gene TRBV5-6; the D gene is possibly TRBD1 (6 bases). Deletions cut 2 bases from V and 0 bases from J, with 12 bases between. This CDR3 is built from 17 residues. CDR1 and CDR2 from the germline V gene are SGHDT and YYEEEE. DNA for the CDR3: TGTGCCAGCAGCTTAGGGACACCGAGCTCTGGGGCCAACGTCCTGACTTTC. Translated, it gives CASSLGTPSSGANVLTF. Combining the CDR3 with reference TRBV5-6 and TRBJ2-6 gives the whole variable domain DAGVTQSPTHLIKTRGQQVTLRCSPKSGHDTVSWYQQALGQGPQFIFQYYEEEERQRGNFPDRFSGHQFPNYSSELNVNALLLGDSALYLCASSLGTPSSGANVLTFGAGSRLTVL.

The chain combines TRBV2 with TRBJ2-7; 9 nucleotides match TRBD1. V lost 6 bases, J lost 2 bases, and 8 bases stayed unmatched. The CDR3 runs to 15 residues. Germline V gene sequence: CDR1 SNHLY, CDR2 FYNNEI. CDR3 coding DNA: TGTGCCAGCAGGTCGGGGACAGGGTTCGCCTACGAGCAGTACTTC. It encodes CASRSGTGFAYEQYF.

The rearrangement uses TRBV30 and TRBJ1-2; 9 nucleotides agree with TRBD1. Trimming at V came to 0 bases and at J to 8 bases, leaving 4 bases not matched to a gene. Germline V lookup: CDR1 GTSNPN, CDR2 SVGIG (reference sequence). This CDR3 has 13 residues. CDR3 coding DNA: TGTGCCTGGAGTGTACAGGGGGCAGGAGGCTACACCTTC. This sequence encodes CAWSVQGAGGYTF. Together with reference TRBV30 and TRBJ1-2, the CDR3 gives the full variable domain: SQTIHQWPATLVQPVGSPLSLECTVEGTSNPNLYWYRQAAGRGLQLLFYSVGIGQISSEVPQNLSASRPQDRQFILSSKKLLLSDSGFYLCAWSVQGAGGYTFGSGTRLTVV.

This clone appeared a single time. V is TRBV2 and J is TRBJ1-6, with 10 bases fitting TRBD1. CDR1 and CDR2 (germline): SNHLY, FYNNEI. V dropped 1 base and J dropped 9; count of bases not matched to a gene: 6. CDR3 size: 16 residues. The CDR3 DNA reads as TGTGCCAGCAGTGAAGAGACAGGGGGCCTGAGTTCACCCCTCCACTTT. Protein sequence: CASSEETGGLSSPLHF.

The chain carries TRBV7-9 and TRBJ2-5, with D perhaps matching TRBD2 (7 bases). CDR3 length: 15 residues. Per germline, CDR1 SEHNR and CDR2 FQNEAQ (reference sequence). Trimming cost V 5 bases and J 5 bases, with 18 bases left between them. In DNA, the CDR3 is TGTGCCAGCAGCCCTGTCTCGGGGGGCTCGGAGACCCAGTACTTC. Protein sequence: CASSPVSGGSETQYF.

The V and J genes are TRBV5-8 and TRBJ1-2; D not resolved. Trimming shortened V by 4 bases and J by 4 bases, and 8 bases separated the two germline ends. This CDR3 has 12 amino acids. Germline V gene lookup returns CDR1 SGHTS and CDR2 YDEGEE. The CDR3 loop reads CASSRTGYGYTF. As DNA, the CDR3 is TGTGCCAGCAGCAGGACTGGCTATGGCTACACCTTC.

The sample holds a few counts of this clone. The V call is TRBV29-1, the J call TRBJ1-2, with TRBD1 identical over 7 bases. Germline CDR1 is SQVTM and CDR2 is ANQGSEA. Losses at the gene ends were 1 base for V and 4 bases for J; bases not matched to a gene: 3. CDR3 length: 13 amino acids. Written as DNA, the CDR3 is TGCAGCGTTGAAGGCAGGGGGACCTATGGCTACACCTTC. Amino acid sequence: CSVEGRGTYGYTF.

Here the CDR3 reads CASSQHGVRVVGYTF. In nucleotides, the CDR3 is TGTGCCAGCAGCCAACATGGGGTCAGGGTTGTAGGCTACACCTTC. V and J are TRBV28 and TRBJ1-2; possibly TRBD1 for D (5 bases). The CDR3 sequence is 15 residues long. V was shortened by 6 bases and J by 8 bases, with 22 bases between the two germline ends. Germline V CDR1 and CDR2: MDHEN, SYDVKM.